What follows are 25 T cell receptor beta chains derived from one specimen sequenced in a study of cytomegalovirus exposure and HLA in healthy donors. PCR employed 60 Vbeta and 13 Jbeta primers. Method: immunoSEQ multiplex PCR; TCRdb's copy keeps in-frame clones and lacks some. Of a few hundred thousand clones listed, about 74% are singletons. Sequencing was done on a sample of PBMCs. The source is a woman in her twenties or thirties in good health and CMV-seronegative.

V is TRBV6-5 and J is TRBJ1-2, with D possibly TRBD1 on 5 matching bases. Trimming took 5 bases from V and 5 from J, leaving 12 bases between them. Germline assignment: CDR1 MNHEY and CDR2 SVGAGI. CDR3 size: 13 residues. CDR3 in DNA: TGTGCCAGCAGTCGTCGGGGGGTTTATGGCTACACCTTC. Translation gives CASSRRGVYGYTF.

The V gene is TRBV20-1, the J gene TRBJ1-1, with a possible D match to TRBD1 (6 bases). The CDR3 has 11 residues. Germline lookup yields CDR1 DFQATT and CDR2 SNEGSKA (reference sequence). CDR3 in DNA: TGCTGCCCGAAAACAGGGAATGGAGCTTTCTTT. It translates to CCPKTGNGAFF.

This chain uses TRBV5-1 with TRBJ2-3; no reliable D call. The CDR3 consists of 13 residues. V shed 4 bases and J shed 6 bases, with 12 bases lying between them. Per the germline V gene, CDR1 is SGHRS and CDR2 is YFSETQ. The CDR3: CASSPRTRDTQYF. The CDR3 DNA sequence: TGCGCCAGCAGCCCGCGTACCCGGGATACGCAGTATTTT.

The chain carries TRBV10-2 and TRBJ1-1; weak D call: TRBD1 (5 bases). CDR1 is WSHSY and CDR2 is SAAADI in the germline V gene. V lost 7 bases and J 0 bases, leaving 9 bases between the germline ends. The CDR3 sequence is 13 residues long. CDR3 sequence: CASTRGVNTEAFF. CDR3 nucleotide sequence: TGCGCCAGCACCCGGGGGGTGAACACTGAAGCTTTCTTT.

This clone turned up a few times. The chain employs TRBV30 and TRBJ2-5; D is possibly TRBD1 (6 bases). Germline CDR1 is GTSNPN and CDR2 is SVGIG (reference sequence). V was clipped by 0 bases and J by 4 bases, with 12 bases between them. This CDR3 is 14 amino acids long. DNA for the CDR3: TGTGCCTGGAGTGTAACAGGGCGAGGAGAGACCCAGTACTTC. It specifies CAWSVTGRGETQYF. Filled out from reference TRBV30 and TRBJ2-5, the complete variable domain reads SQTIHQWPATLVQPVGSPLSLECTVEGTSNPNLYWYRQAAGRGLQLLFYSVGIGQISSEVPQNLSASRPQDRQFILSSKKLLLSDSGFYLCAWSVTGRGETQYFGPGTRLLVL.

This clone was seen a single time. V gene TRBV2 combines with J gene TRBJ1-1; 8 bases are a match to TRBD1. CDR1 and CDR2 (germline): SNHLY, FYNNEI. The CDR3 runs to 16 residues. Losses at the gene ends were 10 bases for V and 11 bases for J; bases not matched to a gene: 24. CDR3 loop: CATEDSGQGVIAWAFF. DNA for the CDR3: TGTGCCACCGAAGACTCAGGACAGGGTGTGATAGCGTGGGCTTTCTTT.

This chain uses TRBV4-1 with TRBJ2-4; D is ambiguous. From germline, CDR1 is MGHRA and CDR2 YSYEKL. This CDR3 contains 17 residues. V lost 2 bases, J lost 0 bases, and 14 bases lay in between. The CDR3 sequence: CASSQPNTQIAKNIQYF. In DNA form, the CDR3 reads TGCGCCAGCAGCCAACCCAATACACAGATAGCCAAAAACATTCAGTACTTC.

This chain connects TRBV5-6 to TRBJ1-3; 8 bases line up with TRBD1. V was clipped by 1 base and J by 1 base; unmatched bases: 7. The CDR3 runs to 17 residues. In germline, CDR1 is SGHDT, CDR2 YYEEEE. CDR3 sequence: CASSLRGQGASGNTIYF. As DNA, the CDR3 is TGTGCCAGCAGCTTGAGGGGGCAGGGGGCGTCTGGAAACACCATATATTTT.

The rearrangement uses TRBV30 and TRBJ1-1; TRBD1 might be the D (5 bases). The CDR3 sequence is 14 residues long. Looked up from germline, CDR1 is GTSNPN and CDR2 is SVGIG (reference sequence). V gave up 2 bases and J gave up 2 bases, with 12 bases separating them. CDR3 bases: TGTGCCTGGAGTCTCACCGGGGGTAACACTGAAGCTTTCTTT. Its protein is CAWSLTGGNTEAFF.

This sequence joins TRBV9 and TRBJ2-4; 14 positions agree with TRBD2. The germline V gene has CDR1 SGDLS and CDR2 YYNGEE. CDR3 length: 17 residues. V was pared by 4 bases and J by 0 bases, with 3 bases of the junction left unmatched. The CDR3, as DNA: TGTGCCAGCAGCCCCGGGACTAGCGGGGGAGCCAAAAACATTCAGTACTTC. As protein: CASSPGTSGGAKNIQYF. Full variable domain (remainder filled in from reference TRBV9 and TRBJ2-4): DSGVTQTPKHLITATGQRVTLRCSPRSGDLSVYWYQQSLDQGLQFLIQYYNGEERAKGNILERFSAQQFPDLHSELNLSSLELGDSALYFCASSPGTSGGAKNIQYFGAGTRLSVL.

Worth noting for this clone: A read error may produce the germline difference seen at one junction end. V is TRBV7-9 and J is TRBJ2-5, with D maybe TRBD2 (6 bases). Germline loops: CDR1 SEHNR, CDR2 FQNEAQ (reference sequence). The CDR3 contains 14 residues. The CDR3, as DNA: TGTTCCAGCAGCTCGGGCGGGGCGAGGGAGACCCAGTACTTC. Protein: CSSSSGGARETQYF.

J is TRBJ1-2 and V is TRBV6-5, with D tentatively TRBD1 (5 bases). The CDR3 length is 15 residues. The ends were cut back, 7 bases at V and 0 bases at J, with 15 bases in the middle. From germline, CDR1 is MNHEY and CDR2 SVGAGI. CDR3 region: CASTDWGVSNYGYTF. The CDR3 region has the DNA TGTGCCAGCACCGACTGGGGGGTATCTAACTATGGCTACACCTTC.

This clone was detected a few times. The chain employs TRBV19 and TRBJ2-7, with TRBD1 identical over 9 bases. V was pared by 6 bases and J by 6 bases, with 3 bases of the junction left unmatched. This CDR3 contains 12 residues. Germline V gene sequence: CDR1 LNHDA, CDR2 SQIVND (reference sequence). The CDR3 DNA follows: TGTGCCAGTAGCTGGACAGGGGCCGAGCAGTACTTC. Protein: CASSWTGAEQYF.

This clone was detected only a few times. The genes are TRBV7-8 and TRBJ1-1; D uncertain. Per the germline V gene, CDR1 is SGHVS and CDR2 is FQNEAQ. V lost 3 bases to trimming and J lost 6 bases, with 11 bases between them. This CDR3 spans 13 amino acids. CDR3 amino acids: CASSFRVSAEAFF. Here the CDR3 DNA reads TGTGCCAGCAGCTTCCGGGTAAGCGCTGAAGCTTTCTTT.

The rearrangement joins TRBV11-3 to TRBJ2-5; a weak D match, TRBD2 (6 bases). The CDR3 consists of 13 residues. V was trimmed by 7 bases and J by 2 bases, leaving 11 bases between them. Germline CDR1 SGHNT, CDR2 YENEEA. CDR3 sequence (DNA): TGTGCCAGCACCCCCGGGAGTCAAGAGACCCAGTACTTC. As protein: CASTPGSQETQYF.

The chain combines TRBV18 with TRBJ2-2; D possibly corresponds to TRBD1 (6 bases). Germline assignment: CDR1 KGHSH and CDR2 LQKENI. Trimming pared 2 bases from V and 1 base from J, leaving 11 bases between. CDR3 size: 16 residues. CDR3 in DNA: TGTGCCAGCTCACCAGCGAAGGACAGGAACACCGGGGAGCTGTTTTTT. Its translation: CASSPAKDRNTGELFF. Variable domain in full (rest from reference TRBV18 and TRBJ2-2): NAGVMQNPRHLVRRRGQEARLRCSPMKGHSHVYWYRQLPEEGLKFMVYLQKENIIDESGMPKERFSAEFPKEGPSILRIQQVVRGDSAAYFCASSPAKDRNTGELFFGEGSRLTVL.

This chain connects TRBV7-6 to TRBJ2-1, with D uncertain. Per germline, CDR1 SGHVS and CDR2 FNYEAQ. This CDR3 is built from 13 residues. V was trimmed by 5 bases and J by 2 bases, leaving 7 bases between them. CDR3 coding DNA: TGTGCCAGCAGCGAGTTCACCTACAATGAGCAGTTCTTC. This codes for CASSEFTYNEQFF. Complete variable domain (other parts from reference TRBV7-6 and TRBJ2-1): GAGVSQSPRYKVTKRGQDVALRCDPISGHVSLYWYRQALGQGPEFLTYFNYEAQQDKSGLPNDRFSAERPEGSISTLTIQRTEQRDSAMYRCASSEFTYNEQFFGPGTRLTVL.

The chain is built from TRBV5-5 and TRBJ1-1; 8 bases map to TRBD1. The CDR3 sequence is 12 residues long. Germline V CDR1 and CDR2: SGHKS, YYEKEE (reference sequence). The V gene end was trimmed by 4 bases and the J gene end by 10 bases; junction bases not matched to a gene: 6. CDR3 coding DNA: TGTGCCAGCAGCGAGGACAGGGTACGAGCTTTCTTT. Its translation: CASSEDRVRAFF.

The chain recombines TRBV7-2 with TRBJ2-1; 12 bases agree with TRBD2. CDR3 length: 16 residues. V lost 5 bases and J lost 7; bases outside the gene matches: 9. Germline lookup yields CDR1 SGHTA and CDR2 FQGNSA. The chain's CDR3 is CASSAELAGGYNEQFF. The CDR3 region has the DNA TGTGCCAGCAGCGCCGAACTAGCGGGGGGTTATAATGAGCAGTTCTTC. Using reference TRBV7-2 and TRBJ2-1 for the parts outside the CDR3, the full variable domain is GAGVSQSPSNKVTEKGKDVELRCDPISGHTALYWYRQSLGQGLEFLIYFQGNSAPDKSGLPSDRFSAERTGGSVSTLTIQRTQQEDSAVYLCASSAELAGGYNEQFFGPGTRLTVL.

This chain uses TRBV2 with TRBJ1-1, with D perhaps TRBD1 (6 bases). Germline CDR1 SNHLY, CDR2 FYNNEI. The CDR3 sequence is 12 residues long. V dropped 8 bases and J dropped 3 bases, with 10 bases sitting between them. CDR3 protein: CASCRGHTEAFF. As DNA, the CDR3 is TGTGCCAGCTGCAGGGGTCACACTGAAGCTTTCTTT.

Points on this clone: A read error may produce the germline difference seen at one junction end. The DNA of the CDR3 is TGTTCCAGCAGCTTAATAGTTCGAGGGAAGGGCCTTTCCGGGGAGCTGTTTTTT. It codes for CSSSLIVRGKGLSGELFF. This chain links TRBV7-9 with TRBJ2-2; D possibly corresponds to TRBD2 (5 bases). CDR3 length: 18 residues. The germline V gene has CDR1 SEHNR and CDR2 FQNEAQ (reference sequence).

J is TRBJ2-1 and V is TRBV11-3, with 7 bases identical to TRBD1. J was trimmed by 3 bases and V by 1 base; bases with no gene match: 3. The CDR3 is 15 amino acids. Germline V gene data show CDR1 as SGHNT and CDR2 as YENEEA. The CDR3 DNA reads TGTGCCAGCAGCTTAGGGGACAGCTACTACAATGAGCAGTTCTTC. Its translation: CASSLGDSYYNEQFF.

V and J are TRBV15 and TRBJ1-2, with 9 nucleotides matching TRBD1. Germline CDR1 reads LNHNV; CDR2 reads YYDKDF (reference sequence). The CDR3 consists of 13 residues. J gave up 6 bases and V 7 bases, and 6 bases lay outside the gene matches. This chain's CDR3 is CATKRGDRDGYTF. Here the CDR3 DNA reads TGTGCCACCAAAAGGGGGGACAGGGATGGCTACACCTTC.

This clone was picked up a small number of times. The V call is TRBV30, the J call TRBJ2-7; TRBD1 aligns across 12 bases. V shed 4 bases, J shed 6 bases, and the junction held 7 bases outside the gene matches. The CDR3 has 14 residues. Germline V gene sequence: CDR1 GTSNPN, CDR2 SVGIG (reference sequence). The CDR3 sequence: CAWNRDRGRPEQYF. The CDR3 DNA sequence: TGTGCCTGGAACCGGGACAGGGGGCGCCCCGAGCAGTACTTC. Drawing the rest from reference TRBV30 and TRBJ2-7, the complete variable domain is SQTIHQWPATLVQPVGSPLSLECTVEGTSNPNLYWYRQAAGRGLQLLFYSVGIGQISSEVPQNLSASRPQDRQFILSSKKLLLSDSGFYLCAWNRDRGRPEQYFGPGTRLTVT.

The V and J genes are TRBV11-2 and TRBJ1-2; 7 bases line up with TRBD1. The germline gives CDR1 SGHAT, CDR2 FQNNGV. The CDR3 is 15 amino acids. The ends lost 2 bases at V and 5 bases at J; junction bases unmatched: 8. For the CDR3, the DNA is TGTGCCAGCAGCTTATTTCCAGGGGGATTGTATGGCTACACCTTC. Amino acid sequence: CASSLFPGGLYGYTF.